Shown below are 6 T cell receptor beta chains from a single sample sequenced in a study of blood T cell repertoires in COVID-19 (TCRdb year 2020). Libraries were prepared through the immunoSEQ multiplex PCR assay. TCRdb limited this immuneACCESS table to in-frame rearrangements with V and J called. A share of clones is missing; checked studies link under half to unresolved V genes, and the rest is unexplained. This sample is represented by approximately 250,000 clones; around 90% of them were singletons. Of the sample, about 5% is held by the ten largest clones. Sequenced: peripheral blood. The receptors originated from a woman in her fifties or sixties with COVID-19, enrolled during active disease.

In this sample, this clone turned up once. Its ends do not fully match the called genes, so a read error is possible. The CDR3: CASSLSATHPIF. The CDR3 nucleotides read TGTGCCAGCAGTTTATCTGCCACTCACCCCATTTTT. V and J are TRBV27 and TRBJ1-1, with D hard to call. The CDR3 totals 12 residues. In germline, CDR1 is MNHEY, CDR2 SMNVEV (reference sequence).

The chain is built from TRBV30 and TRBJ1-6; D is ambiguous. V lost 2 bases to trimming and J lost 9 bases, with 14 bases between them. Germline CDR1 is GTSNPN and CDR2 is SVGIG (reference sequence). This CDR3 region has 14 residues. DNA of the CDR3: TGTGCCTGGAGTCAGCCTCGACGGGGTTCACCCCTCCACTTT. Translating it yields CAWSQPRRGSPLHF.

This clone was seen only once. The J gene is TRBJ2-5, the V gene TRBV2; TRBD2 aligns across 7 bases. V shed 4 bases and J 5 bases; nucleotides not matched to a gene: 10. CDR3 length: 15 residues. The V gene's germline CDR1 is SNHLY and CDR2 FYNNEI. The CDR3 loop is CASSGEKTSWETQYF. The CDR3 region has the DNA TGTGCCAGCAGTGGGGAGAAGACTAGCTGGGAGACCCAGTACTTC.

V gene TRBV13 combines with J gene TRBJ2-1; 8 nucleotides line up with TRBD2. This CDR3 has 16 amino acids. Looked up from germline, CDR1 is PRHDT and CDR2 is FYEKMQ (reference sequence). V lost 4 bases, J lost 5 bases, and 10 bases stayed unmatched. CDR3 region: CASSSAGSGGNNEQFF. The CDR3 bases are TGTGCCAGCAGCTCCGCGGGGAGCGGGGGTAACAATGAGCAGTTCTTC.

The rearrangement uses TRBV7-8 and TRBJ2-3; a possible D gene is TRBD2 (6 bases). This CDR3 comprises 15 residues. V was clipped by 4 bases and J by 3 bases, with 14 bases between them. Germline CDR1 SGHVS, CDR2 FQNEAQ. The CDR3 DNA is TGTGCCAGCAGCTACTCGGGAGATTTGACAGATACGCAGTATTTT. Its protein is CASSYSGDLTDTQYF.

The genes are TRBV2 and TRBJ2-6, with 7 bases matching TRBD2. Germline loops: CDR1 SNHLY, CDR2 FYNNEI. The J segment lost 2 bases and the V segment lost 7 bases, leaving 8 bases of the junction unmatched. The CDR3 loop spans 16 amino acids. Here the CDR3 reads CASTMVRGAGANVLTF. The DNA of the CDR3 is TGTGCCAGCACCATGGTCCGGGGGGCTGGGGCCAACGTCCTGACTTTC.